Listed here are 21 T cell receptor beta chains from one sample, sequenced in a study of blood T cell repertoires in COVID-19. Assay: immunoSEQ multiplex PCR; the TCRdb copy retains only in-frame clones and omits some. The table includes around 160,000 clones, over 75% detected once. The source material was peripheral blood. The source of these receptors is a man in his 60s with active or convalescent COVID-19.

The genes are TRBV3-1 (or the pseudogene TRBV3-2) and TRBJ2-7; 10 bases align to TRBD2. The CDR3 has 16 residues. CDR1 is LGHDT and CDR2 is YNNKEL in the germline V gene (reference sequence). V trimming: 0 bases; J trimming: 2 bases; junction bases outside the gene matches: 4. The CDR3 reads CASSQDRSGGAYEQYF. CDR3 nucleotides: TGTGCCAGCAGCCAAGATCGGAGCGGGGGGGCCTACGAGCAGTACTTC.

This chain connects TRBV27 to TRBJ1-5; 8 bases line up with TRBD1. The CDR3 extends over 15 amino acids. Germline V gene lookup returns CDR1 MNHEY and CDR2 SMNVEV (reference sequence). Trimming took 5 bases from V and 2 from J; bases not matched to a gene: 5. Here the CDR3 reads CASSAGQGRNQPQHF. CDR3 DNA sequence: TGTGCCAGCAGTGCAGGACAGGGTCGCAATCAGCCCCAGCATTTT.

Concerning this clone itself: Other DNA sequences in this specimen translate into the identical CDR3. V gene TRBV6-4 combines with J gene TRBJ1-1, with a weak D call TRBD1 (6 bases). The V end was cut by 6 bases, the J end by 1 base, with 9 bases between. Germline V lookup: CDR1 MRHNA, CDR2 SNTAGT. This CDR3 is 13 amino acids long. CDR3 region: CASSRQENTEAFF. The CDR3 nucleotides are TGTGCCAGCAGCCGACAGGAGAACACTGAAGCTTTCTTT.

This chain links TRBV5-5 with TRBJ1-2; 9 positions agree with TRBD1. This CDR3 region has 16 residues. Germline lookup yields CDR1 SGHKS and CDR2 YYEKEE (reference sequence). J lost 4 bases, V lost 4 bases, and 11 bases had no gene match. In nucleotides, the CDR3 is TGTGCCAGCAGCCAAAACGAACAGGGGGCTAGCTATGGCTACACCTTC. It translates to CASSQNEQGASYGYTF.

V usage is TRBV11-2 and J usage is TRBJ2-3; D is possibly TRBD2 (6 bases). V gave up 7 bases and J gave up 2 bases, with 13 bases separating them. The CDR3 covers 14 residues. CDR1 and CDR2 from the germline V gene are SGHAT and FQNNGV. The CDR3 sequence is CASNRGLITDTQYF. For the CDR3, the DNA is TGTGCCAGCAACCGGGGACTGATCACAGATACGCAGTATTTT.

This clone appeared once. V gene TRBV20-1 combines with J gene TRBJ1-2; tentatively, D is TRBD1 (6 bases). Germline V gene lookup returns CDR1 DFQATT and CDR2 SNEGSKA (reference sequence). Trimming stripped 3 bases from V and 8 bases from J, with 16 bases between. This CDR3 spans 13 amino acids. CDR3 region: CSASRAGAEGYTF. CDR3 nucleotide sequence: TGCAGTGCTAGTAGGGCAGGGGCGGAAGGCTACACCTTC.

The CDR3 protein is CAWSVLWWRERNEQFF. CDR3 DNA sequence: TGTGCCTGGAGTGTACTCTGGTGGCGGGAGCGTAATGAGCAGTTCTTC. V is TRBV30 and J is TRBJ2-1, with 7 bases lining up with TRBD2. The V and J ends lost 0 bases and 7 bases, in that order; junction bases with no gene match: 12. The germline CDR1 and CDR2 sequences are GTSNPN and SVGIG (reference sequence). This CDR3 has 16 residues. Using reference TRBV30 and TRBJ2-1 for the parts outside the CDR3, the full variable domain is SQTIHQWPATLVQPVGSPLSLECTVEGTSNPNLYWYRQAAGRGLQLLFYSVGIGQISSEVPQNLSASRPQDRQFILSSKKLLLSDSGFYLCAWSVLWWRERNEQFFGPGTRLTVL.

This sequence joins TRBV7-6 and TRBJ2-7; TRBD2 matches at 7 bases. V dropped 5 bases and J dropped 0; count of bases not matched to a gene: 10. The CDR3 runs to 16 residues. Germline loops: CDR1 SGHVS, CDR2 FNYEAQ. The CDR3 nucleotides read TGTGCCAGCAGCCGTTGGGAGGGCAGGAGCTCCTACGAGCAGTACTTC. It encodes CASSRWEGRSSYEQYF.

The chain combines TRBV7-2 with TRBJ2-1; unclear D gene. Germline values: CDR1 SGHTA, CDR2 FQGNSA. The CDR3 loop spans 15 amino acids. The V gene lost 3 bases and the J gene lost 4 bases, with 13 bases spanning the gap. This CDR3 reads CASSFEATPYNEQFF. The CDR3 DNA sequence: TGTGCCAGCAGCTTCGAGGCTACCCCATACAATGAGCAGTTCTTC. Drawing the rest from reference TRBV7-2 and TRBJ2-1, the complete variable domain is GAGVSQSPSNKVTEKGKDVELRCDPISGHTALYWYRQSLGQGLEFLIYFQGNSAPDKSGLPSDRFSAERTGGSVSTLTIQRTQQEDSAVYLCASSFEATPYNEQFFGPGTRLTVL.

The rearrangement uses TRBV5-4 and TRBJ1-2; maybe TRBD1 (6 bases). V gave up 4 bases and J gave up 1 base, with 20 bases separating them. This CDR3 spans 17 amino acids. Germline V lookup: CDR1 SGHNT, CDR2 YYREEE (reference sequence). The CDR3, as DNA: TGTGCCAGCAGCCCGGACAGAGCCACCAGGTTTAACTATGGCTACACCTTC. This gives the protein CASSPDRATRFNYGYTF.

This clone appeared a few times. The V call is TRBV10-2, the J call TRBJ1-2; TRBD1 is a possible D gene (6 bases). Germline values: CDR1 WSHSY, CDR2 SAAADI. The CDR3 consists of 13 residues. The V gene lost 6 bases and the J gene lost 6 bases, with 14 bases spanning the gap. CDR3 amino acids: CASSPTGSHGYTF. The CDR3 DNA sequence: TGCGCCAGCAGCCCGACAGGATCCCATGGCTACACCTTC.

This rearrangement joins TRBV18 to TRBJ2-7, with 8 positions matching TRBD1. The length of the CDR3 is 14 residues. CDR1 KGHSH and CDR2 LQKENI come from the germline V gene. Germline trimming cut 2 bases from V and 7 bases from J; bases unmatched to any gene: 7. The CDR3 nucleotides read TGTGCCAGCTCACCAGTCCAGGGGGCTGGGGAGCAGTACTTC. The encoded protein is CASSPVQGAGEQYF. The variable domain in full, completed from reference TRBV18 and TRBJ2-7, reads NAGVMQNPRHLVRRRGQEARLRCSPMKGHSHVYWYRQLPEEGLKFMVYLQKENIIDESGMPKERFSAEFPKEGPSILRIQQVVRGDSAAYFCASSPVQGAGEQYFGPGTRLTVT.

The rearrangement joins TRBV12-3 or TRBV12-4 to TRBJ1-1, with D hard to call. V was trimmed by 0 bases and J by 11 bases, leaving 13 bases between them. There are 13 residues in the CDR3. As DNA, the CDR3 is TGTGCCAGCAGTTTAGCGCACAGTGGGGAGGCTTTCTTT. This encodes CASSLAHSGEAFF.

CDR3 sequence: CASSQDLGALYSYEQYF. The CDR3 nucleotides read TGTGCCAGCAGCCAAGATTTGGGGGCGCTGTACTCCTACGAGCAGTACTTC. The genes are TRBV4-2 and TRBJ2-7; tentative D call: TRBD1 (6 bases). This CDR3 contains 17 residues. The V end lost 0 bases, the J end lost 0 bases, and 15 bases lay between the germline ends. Looked up from germline, CDR1 is LGHNA and CDR2 is YNFKEQ.

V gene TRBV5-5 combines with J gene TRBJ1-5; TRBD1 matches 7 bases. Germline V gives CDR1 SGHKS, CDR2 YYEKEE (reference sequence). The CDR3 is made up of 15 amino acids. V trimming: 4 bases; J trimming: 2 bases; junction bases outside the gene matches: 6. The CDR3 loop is CASSTTGAGNQPQHF. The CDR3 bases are TGTGCCAGCAGCACTACAGGGGCTGGCAATCAGCCCCAGCATTTT.

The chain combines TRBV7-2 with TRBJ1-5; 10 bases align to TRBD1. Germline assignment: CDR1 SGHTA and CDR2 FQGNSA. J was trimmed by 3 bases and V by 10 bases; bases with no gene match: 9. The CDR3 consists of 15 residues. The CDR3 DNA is TGTGCCACCACCCCCGGGACAGGGGCCAATCAGCCCCAGCATTTT. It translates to CATTPGTGANQPQHF. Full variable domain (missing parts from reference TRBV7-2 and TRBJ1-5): GAGVSQSPSNKVTEKGKDVELRCDPISGHTALYWYRQSLGQGLEFLIYFQGNSAPDKSGLPSDRFSAERTGGSVSTLTIQRTQQEDSAVYLCATTPGTGANQPQHFGDGTRLSIL.

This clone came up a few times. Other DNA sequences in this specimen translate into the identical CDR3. The CDR3 nucleotides are TGTGCCAGCTCAAGAGGGACAGGACAAGAGACCCAGTACTTC. Residues: CASSRGTGQETQYF. This chain joins TRBV18 and TRBJ2-5, with 8 bases identical to TRBD1. Germline CDR1 reads KGHSH; CDR2 reads LQKENI. J gave up 2 bases and V 5 bases, and 4 bases lay outside the gene matches. This CDR3 has 14 residues.

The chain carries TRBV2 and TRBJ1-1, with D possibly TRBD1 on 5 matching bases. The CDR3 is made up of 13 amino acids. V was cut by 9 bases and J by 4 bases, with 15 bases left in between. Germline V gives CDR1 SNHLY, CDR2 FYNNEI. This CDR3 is CASGLGEVTEAFF. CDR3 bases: TGTGCCAGTGGGTTGGGGGAGGTCACTGAAGCTTTCTTT.

As DNA, the CDR3 is TGTGCCAGCAGCAACAGGGGGCGCGAAGGACCCGCCAACGAGCAGTACTTC. Protein product: CASSNRGREGPANEQYF. The chain combines TRBV7-9 with TRBJ2-7, with 9 positions matching TRBD1. V lost 5 bases and J lost 5; bases outside the gene matches: 16. Germline CDR1 and CDR2: SEHNR and FQNEAQ (reference sequence). The CDR3 runs to 17 residues.

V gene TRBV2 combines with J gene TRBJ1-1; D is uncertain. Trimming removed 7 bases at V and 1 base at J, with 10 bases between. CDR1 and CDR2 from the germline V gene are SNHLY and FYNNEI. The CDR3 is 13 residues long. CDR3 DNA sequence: TGTGCCAGCAACAGTCTATCGAACACTGAAGCTTTCTTT. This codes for CASNSLSNTEAFF.

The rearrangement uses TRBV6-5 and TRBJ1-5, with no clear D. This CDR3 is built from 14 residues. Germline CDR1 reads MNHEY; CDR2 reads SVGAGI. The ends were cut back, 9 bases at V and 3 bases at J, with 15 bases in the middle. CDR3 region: CASKTRVYNQPQHF. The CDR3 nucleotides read TGTGCCAGTAAGACCCGGGTTTACAATCAGCCCCAGCATTTT.